The present entry profiles one T cell receptor beta chain with its context. Germline V gene sequence: CDR1 SGHNT, CDR2 YYREEE (reference sequence). The CDR3 runs to 15 residues. Trimming pared 5 bases from V and 10 bases from J, leaving 22 bases between. Donors showed nominal health when sampled, although they likely had unrecorded immune exposures. This record comes from a study of cytomegalovirus exposure and HLA in healthy donors. Both 60 Vbeta primers and 13 Jbeta primers went into the PCR. The data were produced by immunoSEQ multiplex PCR, yet TCRdb's version contains in-frame clones alone and is incomplete. In the table there are about 140,000 clones, approximately 71% of which are singletons.

The source material was PBMCs. The clonotype was recovered from a man aged 40-49 years in good health and CMV-seronegative. The genes are TRBV5-4 and TRBJ2-1, with a tentative D call TRBD2 (6 bases). CDR3 in DNA: TGTGCCAGCAGAGAAGGGAGGAGAACTACTTCGGAGCAGTTCTTC. Encoded protein: CASREGRRTTSEQFF.